This T cell receptor beta chain was profiled in a study of T cells in Graves' hyperthyroidism and ophthalmopathy. This clonotype has only a few counts. Amplification targeted TCR beta CDR3 regions from RNA transcripts. With the HTBI primer set, the TCR CDR3 went through a first round of RT-PCR. One entry per CDR3 protein results from TCRdb running MiXCR on the multiplex PCR reads. This sample has about 290,000 distinct CDR3 sequences, with over 12% found just once. J lost 3 bases, V lost 2 bases, and 8 bases had no gene match. Per germline, CDR1 KGHSH and CDR2 LQKENI. This CDR3 is built from 16 residues.

This receptor was identified in a woman aged 50 to 65 with Graves' hyperthyroidism that later progressed to Graves' ophthalmopathy. The chain links TRBV18 to TRBJ2-3; TRBD2 agrees at 7 bases. Material for sequencing was blood. CDR3 coding DNA: TGTGCCAGCTCACCAAAGGCGGGACTAATTACAGATACGCAGTATTTT. Translating gives CASSPKAGLITDTQYF. Combining the CDR3 with reference TRBV18 and TRBJ2-3 gives the whole variable domain NAGVMQNPRHLVRRRGQEARLRCSPMKGHSHVYWYRQLPEEGLKFMVYLQKENIIDESGMPKERFSAEFPKEGPSILRIQQVVRGDSAAYFCASSPKAGLITDTQYFGPGTRLTVL.